Listed here are 5 T cell receptor beta chains from one sample, sequenced in a study of identical twins. In TCRdb, the 5' RACE reads were re-called with MiXCR into one record per CDR3 protein. The sample has 150,000 or so distinct CDR3 sequences, roughly 3.5% seen once. Sequencing was done on a sample of memory T cells sorted from blood. The receptors were sampled from a man younger than 35 in good health.

This clonotype was counted many times. CDR3 coding DNA: TGTGCCAGCAGCACCCTGGACAGCAATGAGCAGTTCTTC. As protein: CASSTLDSNEQFF. The V call is TRBV7-2, the J call TRBJ2-1; D perhaps matches TRBD1 (6 bases). This CDR3 spans 13 amino acids. CDR1 and CDR2 from the germline V gene are SGHTA and FQGNSA. Deletions cut 5 bases from V and 6 bases from J, with 11 bases between.

This clonotype was counted ten times or more. The chain joins TRBV7-9 to TRBJ2-3; D is unclear. The germline V gene has CDR1 SEHNR and CDR2 FQNEAQ (reference sequence). V lost 5 bases and J lost 6, with 12 bases in between. The CDR3 spans 13 residues. CDR3 bases: TGTGCCAGCAGCCCCGGTCAGACCGATACGCAGTATTTT. Translating it yields CASSPGQTDTQYF.

In this sample, this clonotype turned up many times. The chain couples TRBV7-9 to TRBJ2-3; TRBD1 matches at 8 bases. The V gene's germline CDR1 is SEHNR and CDR2 FQNEAQ (reference sequence). There are 14 residues in the CDR3. V shed 1 base and J 6 bases; nucleotides not matched to a gene: 3. The CDR3 reads CASSLGTGYDTQYF. For the CDR3, the DNA is TGTGCCAGCAGCTTAGGGACAGGGTACGATACGCAGTATTTT. Full variable domain (remainder filled in from reference TRBV7-9 and TRBJ2-3): DTGVSQNPRHKITKRGQNVTFRCDPISEHNRLYWYRQTLGQGPEFLTYFQNEAQLEKSRLLSDRFSAERPKGSFSTLEIQRTEQGDSAMYLCASSLGTGYDTQYFGPGTRLTVL.

This clonotype came up many times. The V gene is TRBV20-1, the J gene TRBJ2-7, with D perhaps TRBD1 (6 bases). There are 14 residues in the CDR3. The V end lost 4 bases, the J end lost 3 bases, and 16 bases lay between the germline ends. CDR1 and CDR2 from the germline V gene are DFQATT and SNEGSKA (reference sequence). The CDR3 sequence is CSAINADRLYEQYF. The CDR3 region has the DNA TGCAGTGCTATCAATGCGGACAGACTCTACGAGCAGTACTTC.

This clonotype was observed at least ten times. The chain links TRBV7-3 to TRBJ1-1; D is unresolved. CDR3 length: 14 amino acids. The germline V and J ends were trimmed by 5 bases and 3 bases, with 13 bases remaining between them. Germline CDR1 and CDR2: SGHTA and FQGTGA. The CDR3 sequence: CASSPTGSDTEAFF. The DNA for the CDR3 is TGTGCCAGCAGCCCAACGGGGAGCGACACTGAAGCTTTCTTT.